A selection of T cell receptor beta chains follows, all from one sample in a study of response to subunit inactivated influenza vaccine. One entry per CDR3 protein results from TCRdb running MiXCR on the RT-PCR reads. The profile shows approximately 490,000 distinct CDR3 sequences, around 7.7% of them singletons. The sample in question was PBMCs from blood, obtained around 25 months after vaccination. These receptors were collected from a man aged 45-69 years who received an inactivated influenza vaccine. The CDR3 runs from the conserved cysteine through the conserved F or W. The D gene is left open where the match is weak. The size of a clone is reported for some rows only, either as once, few or many, or as a class for expanded clones.

TRBV20-1	.	few	TRBJ1-1	CSARTGEQAFF	TGCAGTGCTAGAACTGGAGAGCAAGCTTTCTTT
TRBV5-1	.	.	TRBJ2-7	CASRLEGYSSYEQYF	TGCGCCAGCCGCCTTGAGGGTTACAGCTCCTACGAGCAGTACTTC
TRBV3-1	TRBD1	few	TRBJ2-6	CASSQTGAGANVLTF	TGTGCCAGCAGCCAAACAGGGGCTGGGGCCAACGTCCTGACTTTC
TRBV21-1	.	.	TRBJ2-1	CASSKGNARLF	TGTGCCAGCAGCAAAGGGAATGCGAGATTATTC
TRBV19	.	few	TRBJ1-5	CASSYGPQPQHF	TGTGCCAGTAGTTACGGACCTCAGCCCCAGCATTTT
TRBV11-2	TRBD2	.	TRBJ2-3	CASSLRNGGGATDTQYF	TGTGCCAGCAGCTTAAGGAACGGCGGGGGGGCCACAGATACGCAGTATTTT
TRBV6-5	.	.	TRBJ1-1	CASSTEGRLGPANTEAFF	TGTGCCAGCAGTACCGAGGGACGACTGGGGCCCGCGAACACTGAAGCTTTCTTT
TRBV20-1	TRBD2	.	TRBJ2-7	CSARGPGGEQYF	TGCAGTGCTAGGGGCCCGGGGGGCGAGCAGTACTTC
TRBV20-1	.	.	TRBJ2-7	CSAAAHYPSYEQYF	TGCAGTGCCGCGGCCCACTACCCCAGCTACGAGCAGTACTTC
TRBV27	.	few	TRBJ1-1	CASSLNTWNTEAFF	TGTGCCAGCAGTTTAAACACTTGGAACACTGAAGCTTTCTTT
TRBV20-1	.	.	TRBJ1-5	CSAQPGGNQPQHF	TGCAGTGCCCAACCCGGGGGGAATCAGCCCCAGCATTTT
TRBV27	TRBD1	.	TRBJ2-1	CASSLEGQTYNEQFF	TGTGCCAGCAGTTTAGAGGGACAGACTTACAATGAGCAGTTCTTC
TRBV20-1	TRBD1	many	TRBJ1-5	CSARLFQGQGSNQPQHF	TGCAGTGCTAGACTCTTTCAGGGACAGGGAAGTAATCAGCCCCAGCATTTT
TRBV20-1	TRBD1	.	TRBJ1-1	CSARFTGTGPNTEAFF	TGCAGTGCTCGCTTTACAGGGACAGGGCCTAACACTGAAGCTTTCTTT
TRBV28	.	few	TRBJ1-3	CASSLRTGNSGNTIYF	TGTGCCAGCAGTTTAAGAACAGGAAACTCTGGAAACACCATATATTTT
TRBV5-1	TRBD2	many	TRBJ2-5	CASSSGGPRETQYF	TGCGCCAGCAGCTCGGGAGGGCCACGGGAGACCCAGTACTTC
TRBV12-3/TRBV12-4	.	few	TRBJ2-3	CASSFFAADRDTQYF	TGTGCCAGCAGTTTTTTCGCGGCAGATAGGGATACGCAGTATTTT
TRBV7-8	.	many	TRBJ2-7	CASSLIGRTGLFEQYF	TGTGCCAGCAGCTTAATTGGCCGCACAGGTTTGTTTGAGCAGTACTTC
TRBV4-2	.	.	TRBJ1-2	CASSQDPAGQGYTF	TGTGCCAGCAGCCAAGATCCGGCAGGGCAGGGCTACACCTTC
TRBV4-2	.	few	TRBJ1-6	CASSQDLLVSPLHF	TGTGCCAGCAGCCAAGATCTCCTGGTTTCACCCCTCCACTTT
TRBV2	TRBD1	few	TRBJ1-5	CASSGGTGRNQPQHF	TGTGCCAGCAGTGGCGGGACAGGGAGGAATCAGCCCCAGCATTTT
TRBV12-3/TRBV12-4	.	few	TRBJ2-1	CASRGTGSYNEQFF	TGCGCCAGCCGGGGGACGGGCTCCTACAATGAGCAGTTCTTC
TRBV5-1	.	few	TRBJ2-7	CASSSSPTLNYEQYF	TGCGCCAGCAGCTCCAGCCCAACCTTAAACTACGAGCAGTACTTC
TRBV6-5	.	few	TRBJ2-1	CASSYSGGSLGNEQFF	TGTGCCAGCAGTTACTCAGGTGGTAGCTTAGGGAATGAGCAGTTCTTC
TRBV6-6	.	.	TRBJ1-2	CASSYSDGYTF	TGTGCCAGCAGTTACTCGGATGGCTACACCTTC
TRBV6-1	.	.	TRBJ1-2	CAGAAFGGYYGYTF	TGTGCCGGGGCGGCCTTTGGAGGGTACTATGGCTACACCTTC
TRBV10-2	.	.	TRBJ2-1	CASRNTNEYNEQFF	TGCGCCAGCAGAAACACAAACGAGTACAATGAGCAGTTCTTC
TRBV2	.	few	TRBJ2-2	CASHRDTTRDTGELFF	TGTGCCAGCCACCGGGACACCACCCGGGATACCGGGGAGCTGTTTTTT
TRBV7-9	TRBD1	.	TRBJ2-7	CASSPGPDRGSYYEQYF	TGTGCCAGCAGCCCAGGACCGGACAGGGGGTCTTACTACGAGCAGTACTTC
TRBV20-1	TRBD2	few	TRBJ2-2	CSARVKGGLAGVSNTGELFF	TGCAGTGCTAGAGTGAAAGGGGGACTAGCGGGAGTATCGAACACCGGGGAGCTGTTTTTT
TRBV5-1	TRBD1	few	TRBJ1-1	CASSLGTGAITEAFF	TGCGCCAGCAGCCTAGGGACAGGGGCGATCACTGAAGCTTTCTTT
TRBV7-2	.	few	TRBJ2-2	CASSEARRLTGELFF	TGTGCCAGCAGCGAGGCTCGTCGATTGACCGGGGAGCTGTTTTTT
TRBV29-1	TRBD2	.	TRBJ2-7	CSVERRSSGNSNEQYF	TGCAGCGTTGAACGGCGGTCGAGCGGGAACTCCAACGAGCAGTACTTC
TRBV12-3/TRBV12-4	TRBD1	.	TRBJ2-3	CASSPTGVRGTDTQYF	TGTGCCAGCAGTCCTACAGGGGTCAGGGGCACAGATACGCAGTATTTT
TRBV6-1	.	many	TRBJ2-1	CASSDWGNEQFF	TGTGCCAGCAGTGATTGGGGCAATGAGCAGTTCTTC
TRBV12-3/TRBV12-4	TRBD2	.	TRBJ2-2	CASTTGGATRELFF	TGTGCCAGCACCACGGGGGGGGCAACTAGGGAGCTGTTTTTT
TRBV18	.	.	TRBJ1-1	CASSPSNSGGDTEAFF	TGTGCCAGCTCACCATCGAATTCGGGGGGAGACACTGAAGCTTTCTTT
TRBV5-1	TRBD2	many	TRBJ2-5	CASSLGPAGGQETQYF	TGCGCCAGCAGCTTGGGTCCAGCGGGGGGGCAAGAGACCCAGTACTTC
TRBV3-1	.	few	TRBJ2-5	CASSQDFIGETQYF	TGTGCCAGCAGCCAAGATTTCATAGGCGAGACCCAGTACTTC
TRBV7-8	TRBD2	few	TRBJ2-3	CASSSPYSGGRTDTQYF	TGTGCCAGCAGCTCACCGTATAGCGGGGGGCGGACAGATACGCAGTATTTT
TRBV12-3/TRBV12-4	TRBD1	few	TRBJ2-2	CASGTGPTGELFF	TGTGCCAGCGGGACAGGGCCGACCGGGGAGCTGTTTTTT
TRBV11-2	.	many	TRBJ2-4	CASSLAIAKNIQYF	TGTGCCAGCAGCCTAGCCATAGCCAAAAACATTCAGTACTTC
TRBV11-3	TRBD1	.	TRBJ2-1	CASSPRTGKDNEQFF	TGTGCCAGCAGCCCAAGGACAGGGAAAGACAATGAGCAGTTCTTC
TRBV20-1	.	few	TRBJ2-5	CSASAPVGETQYF	TGCAGTGCTAGTGCCCCAGTGGGAGAGACCCAGTACTTC
TRBV12-3/TRBV12-4	TRBD1	few	TRBJ1-1	CASSQGQGAEWTEAFF	TGTGCCAGCAGCCAGGGACAGGGGGCCGAATGGACTGAAGCTTTCTTT
TRBV5-8	.	few	TRBJ2-1	CASPRHSRPNNEQFF	TGTGCCAGCCCCAGACACAGCAGGCCCAACAATGAGCAGTTCTTC
TRBV5-5	.	few	TRBJ2-4	CASSLVSGGGNIQYF	TGTGCCAGCAGCTTGGTATCCGGGGGCGGGAACATTCAGTACTTC
TRBV14	TRBD2	few	TRBJ2-1	CASSPGLAAEQFF	TGTGCCAGCAGTCCGGGACTAGCTGCTGAGCAGTTCTTC
TRBV29-1	TRBD1	many	TRBJ1-4	CSVDQGGKNEKLFF	TGCAGCGTTGATCAGGGGGGCAAGAATGAAAAACTGTTTTTT
TRBV24-1	.	many	TRBJ2-7	CATSNREGSYEQYF	TGTGCCACCTCAAACAGGGAGGGATCCTACGAGCAGTACTTC
TRBV5-5	.	.	TRBJ1-5	CASSLAPGIQPQHF	TGTGCCAGCAGCTTGGCCCCGGGGATCCAGCCCCAGCATTTT